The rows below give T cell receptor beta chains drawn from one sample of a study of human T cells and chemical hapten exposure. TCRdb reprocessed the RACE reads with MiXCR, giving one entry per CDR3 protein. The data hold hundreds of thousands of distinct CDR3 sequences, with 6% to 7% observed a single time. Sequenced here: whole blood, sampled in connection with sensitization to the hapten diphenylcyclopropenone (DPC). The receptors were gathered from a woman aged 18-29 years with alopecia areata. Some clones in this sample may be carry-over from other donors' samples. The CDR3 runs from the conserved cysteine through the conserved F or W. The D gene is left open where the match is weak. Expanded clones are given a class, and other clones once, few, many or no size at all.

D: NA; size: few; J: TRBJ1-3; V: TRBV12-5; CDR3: CASAPSSGNTIYF; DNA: TGTGCTAGTGCCCCATCCTCTGGAAACACCATATATTTT
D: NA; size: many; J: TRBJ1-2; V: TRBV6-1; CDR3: CASSSRGRNYGYTF; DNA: TGTGCCAGCAGTTCGAGGGGGAGGAACTATGGCTACACCTTC
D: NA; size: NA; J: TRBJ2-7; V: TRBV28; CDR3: CASSLSWGRGEQYF; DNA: TGTGCCAGCAGTTTATCGTGGGGTCGGGGCGAGCAGTACTTC
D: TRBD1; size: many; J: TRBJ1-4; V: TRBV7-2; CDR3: CASSSMGQGAEKLFF; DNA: TGTGCCAGCAGCTCGATGGGACAGGGGGCCGAAAAACTGTTTTTT
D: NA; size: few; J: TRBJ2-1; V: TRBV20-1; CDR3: CSAIGSGDYNEQFF; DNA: TGCAGTGCTATAGGTAGCGGTGATTACAATGAGCAGTTCTTC
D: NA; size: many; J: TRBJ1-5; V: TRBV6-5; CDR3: CASSSRGAVSNQPQHF; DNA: TGTGCCAGCAGTTCCCGGGGGGCGGTTAGCAATCAGCCCCAGCATTTT
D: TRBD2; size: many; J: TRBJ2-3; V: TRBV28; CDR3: CASRTPGTSGTDTQYF; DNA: TGTGCCAGCAGAACTCCCGGGACTAGCGGCACAGATACGCAGTATTTT
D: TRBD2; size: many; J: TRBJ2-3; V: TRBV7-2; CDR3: CASSLARTSGAQYF; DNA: TGTGCCAGCAGCTTAGCGCGGACTAGCGGGGCGCAGTATTTT
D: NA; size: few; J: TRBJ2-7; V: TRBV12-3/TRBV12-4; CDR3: CASSLSSRGYEQYF; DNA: TGTGCCAGCAGTTTAAGTTCCAGGGGTTACGAGCAGTACTTC
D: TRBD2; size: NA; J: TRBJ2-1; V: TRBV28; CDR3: CASSSAGGNYNEQFF; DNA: TGTGCCAGCAGTTCCGCGGGGGGAAACTACAATGAGCAGTTCTTC
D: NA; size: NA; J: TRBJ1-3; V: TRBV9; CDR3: CASSVELGSSGNTIYF; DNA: TGTGCCAGCAGCGTAGAATTGGGAAGCTCTGGAAACACCATATATTTT
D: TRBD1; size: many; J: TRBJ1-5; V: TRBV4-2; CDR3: CASTQERTGWPNQPQHF; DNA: TGTGCCAGCACCCAAGAAAGGACAGGGTGGCCTAATCAGCCCCAGCATTTT
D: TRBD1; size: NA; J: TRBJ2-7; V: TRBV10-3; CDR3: CAIMGQGAYEQYF; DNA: TGTGCCATCATGGGCCAGGGGGCCTACGAGCAGTACTTC
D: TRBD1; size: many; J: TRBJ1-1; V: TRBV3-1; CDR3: CASSQSETGSDAFF; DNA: TGTGCCAGCAGCCAATCCGAGACAGGGTCCGACGCTTTCTTT
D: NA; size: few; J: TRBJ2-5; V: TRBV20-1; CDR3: CSAHYQETQYF; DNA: TGCAGTGCCCATTACCAAGAGACCCAGTACTTC
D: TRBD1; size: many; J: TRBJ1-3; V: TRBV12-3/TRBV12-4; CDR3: CASSAGTGALSGNTIYF; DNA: TGTGCCAGCAGTGCTGGGACAGGGGCCCTCTCTGGAAACACCATATATTTT
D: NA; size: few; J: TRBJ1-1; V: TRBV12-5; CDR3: CASGSDRTPRTEAFF; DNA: TGTGCTAGTGGATCTGACAGAACCCCTAGGACTGAAGCTTTCTTT
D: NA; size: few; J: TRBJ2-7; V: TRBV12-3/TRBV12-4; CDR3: CASSTSYSYEQYF; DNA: TGTGCCAGCAGTACATCCTACTCCTACGAGCAGTACTTC
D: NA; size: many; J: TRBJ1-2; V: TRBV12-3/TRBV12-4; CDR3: CASSRGPEDYGYTF; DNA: TGTGCCAGCAGCCGGGGGCCCGAGGACTATGGCTACACCTTC
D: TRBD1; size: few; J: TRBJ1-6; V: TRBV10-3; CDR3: CATGTGPNSPLHF; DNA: TGTGCCACCGGGACAGGACCGAATTCACCCCTCCACTTT
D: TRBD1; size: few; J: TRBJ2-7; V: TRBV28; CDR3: CASGPPDRSYEQYF; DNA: TGTGCCAGCGGGCCCCCGGACAGGTCCTACGAGCAGTACTTC
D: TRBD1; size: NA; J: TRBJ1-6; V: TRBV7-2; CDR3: CASSSGVQGHNSPLHF; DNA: TGTGCCAGCAGCTCTGGAGTACAGGGGCATAATTCACCCCTCCACTTT
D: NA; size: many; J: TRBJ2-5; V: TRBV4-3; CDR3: CASSSLSGEETQYF; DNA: TGCGCCAGCAGTTCCCTGTCGGGGGAAGAGACCCAGTACTTC
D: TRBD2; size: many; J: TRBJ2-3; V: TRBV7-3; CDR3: CASSSGTSGVTDTQYF; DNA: TGTGCCAGCAGCTCTGGGACTAGCGGGGTAACAGATACGCAGTATTTT
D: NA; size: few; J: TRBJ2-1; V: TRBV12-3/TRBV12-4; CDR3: CASTRSDYNEQFF; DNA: TGTGCCAGCACCCGATCTGATTACAATGAGCAGTTCTTC
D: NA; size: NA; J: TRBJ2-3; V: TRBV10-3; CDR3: CAISGRTGDTQYF; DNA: TGTGCCATCAGTGGGCGGACGGGGGATACGCAGTATTTT
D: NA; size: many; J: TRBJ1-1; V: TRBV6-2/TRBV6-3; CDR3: CASSSGTIMNTEAFF; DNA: TGTGCCAGCAGTTCAGGGACAATTATGAACACTGAAGCTTTCTTT
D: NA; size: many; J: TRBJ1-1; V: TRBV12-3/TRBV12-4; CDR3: CASSSGFVRAFF; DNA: TGTGCCAGCAGTTCTGGTTTCGTCCGAGCTTTCTTT
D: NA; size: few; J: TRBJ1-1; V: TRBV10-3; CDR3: CAISDYFGGTEAFF; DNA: TGTGCCATCAGTGACTACTTTGGGGGGACGGAAGCTTTCTTT
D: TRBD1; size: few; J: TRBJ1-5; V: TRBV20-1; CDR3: CSAIFWDSSDQPQHF; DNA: TGCAGTGCTATCTTCTGGGACAGTTCAGATCAGCCCCAGCATTTT
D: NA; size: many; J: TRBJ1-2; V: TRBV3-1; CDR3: CASSQVPGQSGYTF; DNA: TGTGCCAGCAGCCAAGTCCCGGGACAATCTGGCTACACCTTC
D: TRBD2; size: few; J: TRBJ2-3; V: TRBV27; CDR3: CASSWSGEGVDTQYF; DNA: TGTGCCAGCAGTTGGAGCGGGGAAGGCGTAGATACGCAGTATTTT
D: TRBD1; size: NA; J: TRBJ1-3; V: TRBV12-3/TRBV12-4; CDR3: CASRRRTGGNTIYF; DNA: TGTGCCAGCAGACGACGGACAGGCGGAAACACCATATATTTT
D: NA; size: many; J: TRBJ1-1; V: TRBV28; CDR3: CASSPRGGVAFF; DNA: TGTGCCAGCAGTCCCCGTGGGGGAGTTGCTTTCTTT
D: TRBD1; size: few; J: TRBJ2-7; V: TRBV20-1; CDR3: CSARAPSGGNYEQYF; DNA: TGCAGTGCTAGAGCCCCCTCAGGGGGCAACTACGAGCAGTACTTC
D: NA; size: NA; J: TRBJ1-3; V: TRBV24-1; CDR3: CATSDPRGTGNTIYF; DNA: TGTGCCACCAGTGATCCCAGGGGAACAGGAAACACCATATATTTT
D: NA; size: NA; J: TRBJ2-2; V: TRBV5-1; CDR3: CASTSSISSGELFF; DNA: TGCGCCAGCACCTCGTCTATCTCATCCGGGGAGCTGTTTTTT
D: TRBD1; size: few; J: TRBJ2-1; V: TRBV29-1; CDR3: CSVRTGRDEQFF; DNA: TGCAGCGTTCGGACAGGGCGGGATGAGCAGTTCTTC
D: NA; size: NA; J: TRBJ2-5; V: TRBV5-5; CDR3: CASSLVKTTETQYF; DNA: TGTGCCAGCAGCTTGGTAAAGACCACAGAGACCCAGTACTTC
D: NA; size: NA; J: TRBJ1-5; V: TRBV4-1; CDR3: CASSQDPENQPQHF; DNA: TGCGCCAGCAGCCAAGATCCAGAGAATCAGCCCCAGCATTTT
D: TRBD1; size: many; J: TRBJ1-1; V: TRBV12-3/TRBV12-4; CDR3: CASRGTGSRTEAFF; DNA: TGTGCCAGCAGGGGGACAGGGTCCAGGACTGAAGCTTTCTTT